This T cell receptor (beta chain) was captured by sequencing in a study of T cell responses to AZD1222 COVID-19 vaccine. Study-wide results and limits: White British donors predominated, females outnumbered males, and clonal diversity was possibly underestimated. Vaccination with two AZD1222 doses was followed by a rise in Spike-specific TCR breadth and depth.

Generated by immunoSEQ multiplex PCR, the TCRdb table keeps only in-frame clones and is missing some. The sample has about 49,000 clones; around 80% are singletons. V dropped 2 bases and J dropped 9; count of bases not matched to a gene: 5. This CDR3 comprises 15 residues. Germline V gene lookup returns CDR1 MNHNS and CDR2 SASEGT. Turning to this clone: Its specificity is not known.

The receptor was isolated from an adult in good health. The rearrangement uses TRBV6-1 and TRBJ2-1; 12 nucleotides match TRBD2. The sequencing here drew on peripheral blood, taken on day 0 of MenACWY control vaccination. CDR3 sequence (DNA): TGTGCCAGCAGTGAATCTAGCGGGGGGGCCAGTGAGCAGTTCTTC. This codes for CASSESSGGASEQFF.